The clone carrying this T cell receptor beta chain has only a few counts. This entry comes from a study of cytotoxic CD8 clonotypes in ibrutinib-treated CLL. This table comes from immunoSEQ multiplex PCR, and its TCRdb copy is limited to in-frame clones, with some not included. The sample consists of about 49,000 clones, approximately 53% of them appearing once. CDR1 and CDR2 from the germline V gene are LNHDA and SQIVND (reference sequence). This CDR3 comprises 13 residues. V lost 4 bases to trimming and J lost 7 bases, with 13 bases between them. The material was PBMCs, obtained after 12 months of ibrutinib treatment. This chain joins TRBV19 and TRBJ1-2; tentative D call: TRBD1 (6 bases). The clonotype was recovered from a human donor with chronic lymphocytic leukemia. In DNA form, the CDR3 reads TGTGCCAGTAGTAACCGGGACATCCTTGGCTACACCTTC. Its protein product is CASSNRDILGYTF. The full variable domain, in which reference TRBV19 and TRBJ1-2 provide the parts outside the CDR3, is DGGITQSPKYLFRKEGQNVTLSCEQNLNHDAMYWYRQDPGQGLRLIYYSQIVNDFQKGDIAEGYSVSREKKESFPLTVTSAQKNPTAFYLCASSNRDILGYTFGSGTRLTVV.